This is a list of T cell receptor beta chains from one sample in a study of blood T cell repertoires in COVID-19. TCRdb's copy holds only in-frame clones and misses some; the assay was immunoSEQ multiplex PCR. The sample has hundreds of thousands of clones; roughly 90% are singletons. The sequenced sample was peripheral blood. The receptor source for this set is a woman in her 30s with COVID-19, enrolled during active disease. The CDR3 runs from the conserved cysteine through the conserved F or W. Fields, in order: V gene, clone size, J gene, D gene, CDR3 DNA, CDR3 protein. The D gene is left open where the match is weak. Only part of the rows carry a size: once, few, many, or a class if the clone is expanded.

V gene: TRBV6-6; clone size: few; J gene: TRBJ2-3; D gene: TRBD1; CDR3 DNA: TGTGCCAGCGGTCGCCGGGACAGTGACACAGATACGCAGTATTTT; CDR3 protein: CASGRRDSDTDTQYF
V gene: TRBV21-1; clone size: few; J gene: TRBJ1-5; D gene: -; CDR3 DNA: TGTGCCATTCCACCCGCTCCTATTCGCGGCGTACGGCATTTT; CDR3 protein: CAIPPAPIRGVRHF
V gene: TRBV27; clone size: -; J gene: TRBJ1-6; D gene: -; CDR3 DNA: TGTGCCAGCGCGGCCGAACCGGGGGATAATTCACCCCTCCACTTT; CDR3 protein: CASAAEPGDNSPLHF
V gene: TRBV11-2; clone size: -; J gene: TRBJ2-2; D gene: TRBD2; CDR3 DNA: TGTGCCAGCAGCGGGCGAAGCGGGAGTGATTTCGGGGAGCTGTTTTTT; CDR3 protein: CASSGRSGSDFGELFF
V gene: TRBV6-5; clone size: -; J gene: TRBJ2-7; D gene: -; CDR3 DNA: TGTGCCAGCAGGTTAGGCAGGGGCTACGAGCAGTACTTC; CDR3 protein: CASRLGRGYEQYF
V gene: TRBV29-1; clone size: -; J gene: TRBJ1-3; D gene: -; CDR3 DNA: TGCAGCGCCATCAGGACCGCCGGGGGGAACACCATATATTTT; CDR3 protein: CSAIRTAGGNTIYF
V gene: TRBV3-1/TRBV3-2; clone size: -; J gene: TRBJ2-1; D gene: -; CDR3 DNA: TGTGCCAGCAGCCAAGAGAGGCAGCGCTCCTACAATGAGCAGTTCTTC; CDR3 protein: CASSQERQRSYNEQFF
V gene: TRBV4-3; clone size: -; J gene: TRBJ1-4; D gene: -; CDR3 DNA: TGCGCCAGCAGCCAAATCCAGAATGAAAAACTGTTTTTT; CDR3 protein: CASSQIQNEKLFF
V gene: TRBV5-1; clone size: -; J gene: TRBJ1-6; D gene: -; CDR3 DNA: TGCGCCAGCAGGGCAGGGGTAGGGCCCCTCCACTTT; CDR3 protein: CASRAGVGPLHF
V gene: TRBV28; clone size: -; J gene: TRBJ1-6; D gene: -; CDR3 DNA: TGTGCCAGTAAGGGGACTGTTAATTCACCCCTCCACTTT; CDR3 protein: CASKGTVNSPLHF
V gene: TRBV4-3; clone size: -; J gene: TRBJ2-7; D gene: TRBD1; CDR3 DNA: TGCGCCAGCAGCCGAGGACAGGGAGCCTACGAGCAGTACTTC; CDR3 protein: CASSRGQGAYEQYF
V gene: TRBV6-5; clone size: -; J gene: TRBJ1-2; D gene: -; CDR3 DNA: TGTGCCAGCAGAGACTTCGGAGGAACCTACTATGGCTACACCTTC; CDR3 protein: CASRDFGGTYYGYTF
V gene: TRBV7-9; clone size: -; J gene: TRBJ2-5; D gene: -; CDR3 DNA: TGTGCCAGCAGCTTCGGACCTTGGGGCGAGACCCAGTACTTC; CDR3 protein: CASSFGPWGETQYF
V gene: TRBV6-5; clone size: -; J gene: TRBJ2-1; D gene: -; CDR3 DNA: TGTGCCAGCAGTCAGCGTTACAATGAGCAGTTCTTC; CDR3 protein: CASSQRYNEQFF
V gene: TRBV12-3/TRBV12-4; clone size: -; J gene: TRBJ2-2; D gene: -; CDR3 DNA: TGTGCCAGCAGTTTACTAAACACCGGGGAGCTGTTTTTT; CDR3 protein: CASSLLNTGELFF
V gene: TRBV11-2; clone size: -; J gene: TRBJ2-7; D gene: TRBD1; CDR3 DNA: TGTGCCAGCAGCTTAGCTTTGACAGGGGATTTCTACGAGCAGTACTTC; CDR3 protein: CASSLALTGDFYEQYF
V gene: TRBV7-8; clone size: -; J gene: TRBJ1-1; D gene: -; CDR3 DNA: TGTGCCAGCAGCTTAGTTGCAGGGGTTCACACTGAAGCTTTCTTT; CDR3 protein: CASSLVAGVHTEAFF
V gene: TRBV12-3/TRBV12-4; clone size: -; J gene: TRBJ1-1; D gene: -; CDR3 DNA: TGTGCCAGCAGTTTTGGAGTCACTGAAGCTTTCTTT; CDR3 protein: CASSFGVTEAFF
V gene: TRBV5-1; clone size: -; J gene: TRBJ2-1; D gene: -; CDR3 DNA: TGCGCCAGCAGCCCCAGGGCGGAAAGGGGGAGCAATGAGCAGTTCTTC; CDR3 protein: CASSPRAERGSNEQFF
V gene: TRBV4-2; clone size: -; J gene: TRBJ1-5; D gene: -; CDR3 DNA: TGTGCCAGCAGCCAAGAGGCCTTTAGCAATCAGCCCCAGCATTTT; CDR3 protein: CASSQEAFSNQPQHF
V gene: TRBV9; clone size: -; J gene: TRBJ2-1; D gene: -; CDR3 DNA: TGTGCCAGCAGCGTATCTGTTGAGCAGTTCTTC; CDR3 protein: CASSVSVEQFF
V gene: TRBV7-9; clone size: -; J gene: TRBJ2-7; D gene: -; CDR3 DNA: TGTGCCAGCAGCCCCGACAGGCCCTACTACGAGCAGTACTTC; CDR3 protein: CASSPDRPYYEQYF
V gene: TRBV11-2; clone size: -; J gene: TRBJ1-3; D gene: -; CDR3 DNA: TGTGCCAGCAGCTTAGGGGGGCAGAGTGGAAACACCATATATTTT; CDR3 protein: CASSLGGQSGNTIYF
V gene: TRBV10-3; clone size: -; J gene: TRBJ1-2; D gene: -; CDR3 DNA: TGTGCCATCACCATTGGACAGTCCTATGGCTACACCTTC; CDR3 protein: CAITIGQSYGYTF
V gene: TRBV9; clone size: -; J gene: TRBJ2-3; D gene: TRBD2; CDR3 DNA: TGTGCCAGCAGCATTAGCGGGGGGGCGGCAGATACGCAGTATTTT; CDR3 protein: CASSISGGAADTQYF
V gene: TRBV7-9; clone size: -; J gene: TRBJ1-5; D gene: -; CDR3 DNA: TGTGCCAGCAGCCTGACAGCCGTTAATCAGCCCCAGCATTTT; CDR3 protein: CASSLTAVNQPQHF
V gene: TRBV28; clone size: -; J gene: TRBJ1-5; D gene: TRBD1; CDR3 DNA: TGTGCCAGCAGCCGCGGGACAGGGAGCAATCAGCCCCAGCATTTT; CDR3 protein: CASSRGTGSNQPQHF
V gene: TRBV6-2/TRBV6-3; clone size: -; J gene: TRBJ2-1; D gene: TRBD2; CDR3 DNA: TGTGCCAGCAGCCCCGGGACTAGCGGGCGCCCCCTGGTCTTC; CDR3 protein: CASSPGTSGRPLVF
V gene: TRBV3-1/TRBV3-2; clone size: -; J gene: TRBJ2-5; D gene: -; CDR3 DNA: TGTGCCAGCAGCCAACCGGAGACTCAAGAGACCCAGTACTTC; CDR3 protein: CASSQPETQETQYF
V gene: TRBV2; clone size: -; J gene: TRBJ1-1; D gene: TRBD1; CDR3 DNA: TGTGCCACCCGTCCACAGGGGGACACTGAAGCTTTCTTT; CDR3 protein: CATRPQGDTEAFF
V gene: TRBV7-9; clone size: -; J gene: TRBJ2-2; D gene: TRBD2; CDR3 DNA: TGTGCCAGCAGCTTAGTTCCAGCGGGAAACACCGGGGAGCTGTTTTTT; CDR3 protein: CASSLVPAGNTGELFF
V gene: TRBV7-2; clone size: -; J gene: TRBJ1-5; D gene: -; CDR3 DNA: TGTGCCAGCAGCTCAGACCCTTTAGGGGGTTCCTTGGGCAATCAGCCCCAGCATTTT; CDR3 protein: CASSSDPLGGSLGNQPQHF
V gene: TRBV28; clone size: once; J gene: TRBJ1-5; D gene: -; CDR3 DNA: TGTGCCAGCAGTCCTTACAGGGAAATACAGCCCCAGCATTTT; CDR3 protein: CASSPYREIQPQHF
V gene: TRBV12-2; clone size: -; J gene: TRBJ2-1; D gene: -; CDR3 DNA: TGTGCAAGTTGCCCGCGGTTTGGGGGACTAACCTCTTGTAATGAGCAGTTCTTC; CDR3 protein: CASCPRFGGLTSCNEQFF
V gene: TRBV7-2; clone size: -; J gene: TRBJ1-6; D gene: -; CDR3 DNA: TGTGCCAGCAGCCCACCGAGGGGGATCAATTCACCCCTCCACTTT; CDR3 protein: CASSPPRGINSPLHF
V gene: TRBV5-1; clone size: -; J gene: TRBJ2-2; D gene: -; CDR3 DNA: TGCGCCAGCAGCTCCTATCTAGAATTCTCCTTGAACGGGGAGCTGTTTTTT; CDR3 protein: CASSSYLEFSLNGELFF
V gene: TRBV10-2; clone size: -; J gene: TRBJ2-1; D gene: TRBD2; CDR3 DNA: TGCGCCAGCAGGACTAGCGGGATCAACTACAATGAGCAGTTCTTC; CDR3 protein: CASRTSGINYNEQFF
V gene: TRBV19; clone size: once; J gene: TRBJ2-5; D gene: TRBD1; CDR3 DNA: TGTGCCAGTAGTATGGGCCGGGACAGGAACCAAGAGACCCAGTACTTC; CDR3 protein: CASSMGRDRNQETQYF
V gene: TRBV10-3; clone size: -; J gene: TRBJ1-5; D gene: TRBD1; CDR3 DNA: TGTGCCATCAGGGGACAGGGAAATCAGCCCCAGCATTTT; CDR3 protein: CAIRGQGNQPQHF
V gene: TRBV6-5; clone size: -; J gene: TRBJ2-1; D gene: -; CDR3 DNA: TGTGCCAGCAGTTATTTCGGGGGAAATGAGCAGTTCTTC; CDR3 protein: CASSYFGGNEQFF
V gene: TRBV4-3; clone size: -; J gene: TRBJ2-2; D gene: TRBD2; CDR3 DNA: TGCGCCAGCAGCCGGGGACTAGCTACCGGGGAGCTGTTTTTT; CDR3 protein: CASSRGLATGELFF
V gene: TRBV2; clone size: -; J gene: TRBJ2-1; D gene: -; CDR3 DNA: TGTGCCAGCAGTGAAGCCCGCAGGAAGCAGTTCTTC; CDR3 protein: CASSEARRKQFF
V gene: TRBV2; clone size: -; J gene: TRBJ2-7; D gene: -; CDR3 DNA: TGTGCCAGTAGGGGCGGGGCCTACGAGCAGTACTTC; CDR3 protein: CASRGGAYEQYF
V gene: TRBV7-2; clone size: -; J gene: TRBJ2-3; D gene: TRBD1; CDR3 DNA: TGTGCCAGCAGCTTAGGGATCCCGGGACAGGCCACAGATACGCAGTATTTT; CDR3 protein: CASSLGIPGQATDTQYF
V gene: TRBV7-9; clone size: -; J gene: TRBJ2-2; D gene: -; CDR3 DNA: TGTGCCAGCAGCCCCCGGCCAGGGCCGAACACCGGGGAGCTGTTTTTT; CDR3 protein: CASSPRPGPNTGELFF
V gene: TRBV28; clone size: once; J gene: TRBJ2-5; D gene: -; CDR3 DNA: TGTGCCAGCAGTGGAAACAGGGACCTCTGGAAGACCCAGTACTTC; CDR3 protein: CASSGNRDLWKTQYF
V gene: TRBV9; clone size: few; J gene: TRBJ2-2; D gene: -; CDR3 DNA: TGTGCCAGCAGCGTAGCGGGAGAGGGCACCGGGGAGCTGTTTTTT; CDR3 protein: CASSVAGEGTGELFF
V gene: TRBV19; clone size: once; J gene: TRBJ1-2; D gene: -; CDR3 DNA: TGTGCCAGTAGAACCCCCGGGACAAATGTTCCATATGGCTACACCTTC; CDR3 protein: CASRTPGTNVPYGYTF
V gene: TRBV6-2/TRBV6-3; clone size: -; J gene: TRBJ1-2; D gene: -; CDR3 DNA: TGTGCCAGCAGTTATGACCGGGACTACTCCTATGGCTACACCTTC; CDR3 protein: CASSYDRDYSYGYTF
V gene: TRBV11-3; clone size: -; J gene: TRBJ1-1; D gene: -; CDR3 DNA: TGTGCCAGCAGCTTAGACGGGAACACTGAAGCTTTCTTT; CDR3 protein: CASSLDGNTEAFF
V gene: TRBV2; clone size: -; J gene: TRBJ2-1; D gene: -; CDR3 DNA: TGTGCCAGCAGTGCGTTCAATGAGCAGTTCTTC; CDR3 protein: CASSAFNEQFF
V gene: TRBV15; clone size: -; J gene: TRBJ2-7; D gene: TRBD1; CDR3 DNA: TGTGCCACCAGCAGAGGTTTTAGAGATGGACAGGGTGGCGAGCAGTACTTC; CDR3 protein: CATSRGFRDGQGGEQYF
V gene: TRBV2; clone size: -; J gene: TRBJ1-2; D gene: -; CDR3 DNA: TGTGCCAGCAGTGGACAGGTCACCCAGCGGGGCTACACCTTC; CDR3 protein: CASSGQVTQRGYTF
V gene: TRBV27; clone size: -; J gene: TRBJ1-6; D gene: -; CDR3 DNA: TGTGCCAGCAGTCAAAGACAGGATAAGGATTCACCCCTCCACTTT; CDR3 protein: CASSQRQDKDSPLHF
V gene: TRBV10-2; clone size: -; J gene: TRBJ2-3; D gene: -; CDR3 DNA: TGCGCCAGCAGTGCCGTTAGGGAGGGGTTGGGGGCTACGCAGTATTTT; CDR3 protein: CASSAVREGLGATQYF
V gene: TRBV2; clone size: -; J gene: TRBJ1-1; D gene: -; CDR3 DNA: TGTGCCAGCAGTCCCGAGGCAGACACTGAAGCTTTCTTT; CDR3 protein: CASSPEADTEAFF
V gene: TRBV19; clone size: once; J gene: TRBJ2-1; D gene: -; CDR3 DNA: TGTGCCAGTAGTCCCGGGGGATGGTCCTACAATGAGCAGTTCTTC; CDR3 protein: CASSPGGWSYNEQFF